This TCR beta chain was obtained from a study of T cells in Graves' hyperthyroidism and ophthalmopathy. General study findings and limits: In blood, most of the thyroid clonotypes expanded above 0.001 were also present. Onset of ophthalmopathy came a median roughly 6.4 months after the model predicted it.

It was RNA transcripts that yielded the amplified TCR beta CDR3 regions. Primed by the HTBI set, a first-round RT-PCR was run on the TCR CDR3. TCRdb called the multiplex PCR reads again in MiXCR, with one record for every CDR3 protein. The data show about 98,000 distinct CDR3 sequences, 40% seen once. Graves' hyperthyroidism is called stable when ophthalmopathy does not progress within 18 months. Not enrolled were patients with uncontrolled infection, other autoimmune disease, pregnancy or lactation. Many counts were recorded for this clonotype. Its antigen is undetermined. A much more abundant neighbour one base away suggests this may be a read error. This CDR3 spans 14 amino acids. Germline V gene sequence: CDR1 SGHKS, CDR2 YYEKEE (reference sequence). Trimming left V 4 bases short and J 6 bases short, with 14 bases between.

The J gene is TRBJ1-5, the V gene TRBV5-5; weak D call: TRBD1 (5 bases). Material: peripheral blood or thyroid tissue (not recorded which). This TCR came from a woman aged 25-40 years with Graves' hyperthyroidism. CDR3 in DNA: TGTGCCAGCAGCGACGGGACGCTCGGTCAGCCCCAGCATTTT. Residues: CASSDGTLGQPQHF.